The 2 T cell receptor beta chains below were found in one sample sequenced in a study of blood T cell repertoires in COVID-19. TCRdb keeps only in-frame clones here, not all; method: immunoSEQ multiplex PCR. Seen here are approximately 76,000 clones, 83% observed once, and the top ten hold about 6.5%. The specimen was peripheral blood. These receptors came from a woman aged 55 to 70 with acute or convalescent COVID-19.

The chain combines TRBV29-1 with TRBJ1-1; TRBD1 aligns across 10 bases. The CDR3 length is 14 residues. V lost 6 bases, J lost 0 bases, and 4 bases stayed unmatched. CDR1 SQVTM and CDR2 ANQGSEA come from the germline V gene. CDR3 sequence reads: CSVWDRGMNTEAFF. The DNA of the CDR3 is TGCAGCGTGTGGGACAGGGGAATGAACACTGAAGCTTTCTTT.

J is TRBJ2-5 and V is TRBV7-2, with a possible D match to TRBD2 (5 bases). This CDR3 region has 13 residues. Germline V CDR1 and CDR2: SGHTA, FQGNSA. The V gene lost 6 bases and the J gene lost 2 bases, with 10 bases spanning the gap. In nucleotides, the CDR3 is TGTGCCAGCAGTGCGGGCTTACAAGAGACCCAGTACTTC. Residues: CASSAGLQETQYF.